These 28 T cell receptor beta chains were sequenced from one sample in a study of cytomegalovirus exposure and HLA in healthy donors. Amplification used 60 Vbeta primers and 13 Jbeta primers. TCRdb's table, derived via immunoSEQ multiplex PCR, lists solely in-frame clones and lacks some. Of nearly 100,000 clones detected, about 72% appear once; the ten largest clones hold 15% to 20%. Material for sequencing was PBMCs. The receptors stem from a woman in her fifties or sixties in good health and CMV-seropositive.

The chain carries TRBV5-1 and TRBJ1-3; D ambiguous. CDR3 length: 15 residues. V was clipped by 4 bases and J by 4 bases, with 15 bases between them. Germline V lookup: CDR1 SGHRS, CDR2 YFSETQ. DNA for the CDR3: TGCGCCAGCAGCGTGGCTGGTACAGAGGGAAACACCATATATTTT. Protein: CASSVAGTEGNTIYF. Based on the CDR3 plus reference TRBV5-1 and TRBJ1-3, the full variable domain is KAGVTQTPRYLIKTRGQQVTLSCSPISGHRSVSWYQQTPGQGLQFLFEYFSETQRNKGNFPGRFSGRQFSNSRSEMNVSTLELGDSALYLCASSVAGTEGNTIYFGEGSWLTVV.

This sequence joins TRBV5-8 and TRBJ1-1; D may be TRBD1 (5 bases). The ends were cut back, 0 bases at V and 0 bases at J, with 9 bases in the middle. The CDR3 runs to 15 residues. Per the germline V gene, CDR1 is SGHTS and CDR2 is YDEGEE. The CDR3 DNA reads as TGTGCCAGCAGCTTGGCAGGGAACATGAACACTGAAGCTTTCTTT. Translated: CASSLAGNMNTEAFF.

The chain combines TRBV7-6 with TRBJ2-1; D gene uncertain. Between the trimmed V and J ends, which lost 2 bases and 3 bases, there was a span of 14 bases. The CDR3 spans 16 residues. In germline, CDR1 is SGHVS, CDR2 FNYEAQ. The CDR3 DNA follows: TGTGCCAGCAGCTTAAACTCGTACGGTCGCTACAATGAGCAGTTCTTC. It yields the protein CASSLNSYGRYNEQFF.

With respect to this clone: An end of the junction differs from the germline gene, which may be a read error. V usage is TRBV7-9 and J usage is TRBJ2-2; TRBD1 matches 8 bases. Germline-derived CDR1 and CDR2 are SEHNR and FQNEAQ (reference sequence). The CDR3 covers 17 residues. CDR3 nucleotide sequence: TGTTCCAGCAGCCAAGGGTATGGACAGGGGAACACCGGGGAGCTGTTTTTT. Translating it yields CSSSQGYGQGNTGELFF.

This chain uses TRBV6-5 with TRBJ1-2, with a possible D match to TRBD1 (5 bases). Germline values: CDR1 MNHEY, CDR2 SVGAGI. Trimming cost V 6 bases and J 8 bases, with 13 bases left between them. The CDR3 runs 12 residues. CDR3 in amino acids: CASRRQGWGYTF. Written as DNA, the CDR3 is TGTGCCAGCAGGCGCCAGGGCTGGGGCTACACCTTC.

The chain combines TRBV5-1 with TRBJ1-1; D might be TRBD1 (6 bases). From germline, CDR1 is SGHRS and CDR2 YFSETQ. The CDR3 runs to 15 residues. The V end was cut by 4 bases, the J end by 5 bases, with 18 bases between. The CDR3 here is CASSTDVGARTEAFF. DNA for the CDR3: TGCGCCAGCAGCACCGATGTGGGGGCGAGGACTGAAGCTTTCTTT.

The rearrangement uses TRBV29-1 and TRBJ1-3; D may be TRBD1 (6 bases). V lost 6 bases and J 5 bases, leaving 8 bases between the germline ends. The CDR3 runs 11 residues. Germline V lookup: CDR1 SQVTM, CDR2 ANQGSEA. For the CDR3, the DNA is TGCAGCGTGGGGGACAGAAACACCATATATTTT. It translates to CSVGDRNTIYF. The whole variable domain, remainder taken from reference TRBV29-1 and TRBJ1-3, is SAVISQKPSRDICQRGTSLTIQCQVDSQVTMMFWYRQQPGQSLTLIATANQGSEATYESGFVIDKFPISRPNLTFSTLTVSNMSPEDSSIYLCSVGDRNTIYFGEGSWLTVV.

Comment on this clone: A read error may account for a junction end that differs from germline. This chain connects TRBV7-7 to TRBJ2-1; D may be TRBD2 (6 bases). Per the germline V gene, CDR1 is SSHAT and CDR2 is FNYEAQ (reference sequence). The CDR3 covers 14 residues. The CDR3 DNA sequence: TGTGCTAGCAGCCGCGTGGGGGTGGGGGGTGAGCAGTTCTTC. As protein: CASSRVGVGGEQFF.

The table lists this clone with a few counts. The chain links TRBV30 to TRBJ2-1, with D possibly matching TRBD2 (6 bases). CDR1 and CDR2 from the germline V gene are GTSNPN and SVGIG (reference sequence). The V and J ends lost 4 bases and 6 bases respectively, with 13 bases between them. The CDR3 totals 13 residues. CDR3 loop: CAWTRERPNEQFF. The CDR3 nucleotides are TGTGCCTGGACCCGGGAGCGGCCCAATGAGCAGTTCTTC.

This chain joins TRBV7-9 and TRBJ1-1, with D perhaps matching TRBD1 (5 bases). This CDR3 spans 14 amino acids. The V gene's germline CDR1 is SEHNR and CDR2 FQNEAQ (reference sequence). With 5 bases removed from V and 0 bases from J, the gap between germline ends came to 10 bases. The CDR3 loop is CASSADSLNTEAFF. CDR3 bases: TGTGCCAGCAGCGCCGACAGCCTGAACACTGAAGCTTTCTTT.

The chain uses TRBV27 and TRBJ2-1, with 8 bases aligning to TRBD2. Germline CDR1 and CDR2: MNHEY and SMNVEV (reference sequence). The length of the CDR3 is 16 residues. V lost 6 bases to trimming and J lost 2 bases; unmatched junction nucleotides: 9. The CDR3 DNA sequence: TGTGCCAGCAGGGCCAGCGGGAGTTGGACCTACAATGAGCAGTTCTTC. Protein product: CASRASGSWTYNEQFF.

This clone was observed a handful of times. This sequence joins TRBV11-2 and TRBJ1-5, with D possibly being TRBD1 (5 bases). CDR1 is SGHAT and CDR2 is FQNNGV in the germline V gene. The CDR3 is made up of 14 amino acids. Trimming took off 5 bases at V and 6 bases at J, with 14 bases between the two ends. As DNA, the CDR3 is TGTGCCAGCAGCCGGGGAGGGGTTGGTCAGCCCCAGCATTTT. The encoded protein is CASSRGGVGQPQHF.

The V call is TRBV4-1, the J call TRBJ2-1; 9 bases are a match to TRBD1. Germline lookup yields CDR1 MGHRA and CDR2 YSYEKL. The length of the CDR3 is 14 residues. J gave up 9 bases and V 4 bases, and 7 bases lay outside the gene matches. CDR3 sequence reads: CASSPGQGSGEQFF. Written as DNA, the CDR3 is TGCGCCAGCAGCCCGGGACAGGGTTCGGGTGAGCAGTTCTTC.

The rearrangement joins TRBV5-4 to TRBJ2-7, with 10 bases lining up with TRBD1. The CDR3 is 15 residues long. The J segment lost 6 bases and the V segment lost 2 bases, leaving 8 bases of the junction unmatched. Germline assignment: CDR1 SGHNT and CDR2 YYREEE (reference sequence). This CDR3 is CASSLPGTGVFEQYF. In nucleotides, the CDR3 is TGTGCCAGCAGCTTACCCGGGACAGGGGTATTCGAGCAGTACTTC.

In this sample, this clone turned up a few times. The chain employs TRBV6-1 and TRBJ1-1; TRBD1 might be the D (6 bases). The CDR3 length is 13 residues. The ends were cut back, 2 bases at V and 7 bases at J, with 11 bases in the middle. Germline V CDR1 and CDR2: MNHNS, SASEGT. For the CDR3, the DNA is TGTGCCAGCAGTGAATGGGGGCGGGTTGAAGCTTTCTTT. It yields the protein CASSEWGRVEAFF.

This clone is a singleton in its sample. The CDR3 loop is CAWSKATGVYEQYF. CDR3 sequence (DNA): TGTGCCTGGAGTAAAGCGACGGGAGTTTACGAGCAGTACTTC. The V call is TRBV30, the J call TRBJ2-5; D might be TRBD2 (6 bases). The last part of the DNA fits TRBJ2-7 better; the J call may be wrong. The CDR3 has 14 residues. CDR1 is GTSNPN and CDR2 is SVGIG in the germline V gene (reference sequence).

This clone was recorded only once. The chain carries TRBV19 and TRBJ1-2; D may be TRBD1 (6 bases). V lost 6 bases and J 0 bases, leaving 23 bases between the germline ends. The CDR3 length is 18 residues. Germline assignment: CDR1 LNHDA and CDR2 SQIVND (reference sequence). This chain's CDR3 is CASRSLMDRLTTNYGYTF. For the CDR3, the DNA is TGTGCCAGTAGGTCCCTTATGGACAGACTCACTACTAACTATGGCTACACCTTC.

V is TRBV10-3 and J is TRBJ1-1; 8 nucleotides match TRBD1. Trimming cost V 5 bases and J 4 bases; bases outside gene matches: 3. Germline lookup yields CDR1 ENHRY and CDR2 SYGVKD. This CDR3 comprises 13 residues. CDR3 amino acids: CAISQGQVTEAFF. The CDR3, as DNA: TGTGCCATCAGTCAGGGACAGGTCACTGAAGCTTTCTTT.

This sequence joins TRBV7-9 and TRBJ2-1, with 9 positions matching TRBD2. CDR1 is SEHNR and CDR2 is FQNEAQ in the germline V gene (reference sequence). The CDR3 consists of 18 residues. Unmatched junction bases numbered 18, after V lost 8 bases and J lost 4 bases. In DNA, the CDR3 is TGTGCCAGCGGCGCTGGCGGGAGGGCCGATATTCATTACAATGAGCAGTTCTTC. Amino acids: CASGAGGRADIHYNEQFF.

CDR3 protein: CASTTGISGNTIYF. The CDR3 bases are TGTGCCAGTACGACAGGGATCTCTGGAAACACCATATATTTT. This chain uses TRBV19 with TRBJ1-3, with 7 bases matching TRBD1. The CDR3 is 14 amino acids. Germline-derived CDR1 and CDR2 are LNHDA and SQIVND (reference sequence). V lost 7 bases and J lost 0; bases outside the gene matches: 3. Combining the CDR3 with reference TRBV19 and TRBJ1-3 gives the whole variable domain DGGITQSPKYLFRKEGQNVTLSCEQNLNHDAMYWYRQDPGQGLRLIYYSQIVNDFQKGDIAEGYSVSREKKESFPLTVTSAQKNPTAFYLCASTTGISGNTIYFGEGSWLTVV.

The rearrangement links TRBV4-2 to TRBJ1-2; tentative D call: TRBD1 (6 bases). Trimming removed 3 bases at V and 6 bases at J, with 8 bases between. Germline V gives CDR1 LGHNA, CDR2 YNFKEQ. This CDR3 spans 12 amino acids. The CDR3 coding sequence is TGTGCCAGCAGCCAGCGACAGGATGGCTACACCTTC. It encodes CASSQRQDGYTF.

V is TRBV28 and J is TRBJ1-5, with D perhaps matching TRBD1 (6 bases). Germline V gives CDR1 MDHEN, CDR2 SYDVKM. This CDR3 region has 18 residues. Trimming took off 1 base at V and 2 bases at J, with 18 bases between the two ends. This CDR3 is CASSLFGSGQIGNQPQHF. In DNA form, the CDR3 reads TGTGCCAGCAGTTTATTTGGGAGTGGACAGATAGGCAATCAGCCCCAGCATTTT.

The chain couples TRBV7-2 to TRBJ2-1; TRBD1 matches at 9 bases. CDR3 length equals 15 residues. Losses at the gene ends were 5 bases for V and 4 bases for J; bases not matched to a gene: 6. The germline gives CDR1 SGHTA, CDR2 FQGNSA. This chain's CDR3 is CASSTTGQGYNEQFF. For the CDR3, the DNA is TGTGCCAGCAGCACAACGGGACAGGGTTACAATGAGCAGTTCTTC.

The chain combines TRBV6-6 with TRBJ2-1, with TRBD2 matching 12 bases. Germline CDR1 and CDR2: MNHNY and SVGAGI (reference sequence). This CDR3 region has 15 residues. V shed 4 bases and J 4 bases; nucleotides not matched to a gene: 2. The CDR3: CASSLTSGSYNEQFF. The CDR3 DNA follows: TGTGCCAGCAGTTTGACTAGCGGGAGTTACAATGAGCAGTTCTTC.

This chain uses TRBV7-2 with TRBJ2-3; 16 bases map to TRBD2. The CDR3 extends over 16 amino acids. With 5 bases clipped from V and 4 bases from J, the junction kept 3 bases outside the gene matches. Germline CDR1 SGHTA, CDR2 FQGNSA. In DNA, the CDR3 is TGTGCCAGCAGCGAGGGACTAGCGGGAGGGGCAGATACGCAGTATTTT. It codes for CASSEGLAGGADTQYF.

Points on this clone: A far larger clone differs by one base, so this is likely a read error. This specimen includes other DNA sequences encoding the same CDR3. The chain joins TRBV11-2 to TRBJ1-2; a weak D match, TRBD1 (5 bases). The V end lost 5 bases, the J end lost 6 bases, and 19 bases lay between the germline ends. The CDR3 sequence is 15 residues long. Germline values: CDR1 SGHAT, CDR2 FQNNGV. The CDR3 region is CASSQERLARDGYTF. CDR3 nucleotides: TGTGCCAGCAGCCAAGAAAGACTGGCCAGGGATGGCTACACCTTC.

The genes are TRBV5-4 and TRBJ1-2; D gene ambiguous. Between the trimmed V and J ends, which lost 4 bases and 4 bases, there was a span of 11 bases. Germline V gene sequence: CDR1 SGHNT, CDR2 YYREEE (reference sequence). This CDR3 is built from 13 residues. Written as DNA, the CDR3 is TGTGCCAGCAGCGCGGACGGGATCTATGGCTACACCTTC. It encodes CASSADGIYGYTF. Full variable domain (outside the CDR3, taken from reference TRBV5-4 and TRBJ1-2): ETGVTQSPTHLIKTRGQQVTLRCSSQSGHNTVSWYQQALGQGPQFIFQYYREEENGRGNFPPRFSGLQFPNYSSELNVNALELDDSALYLCASSADGIYGYTFGSGTRLTVV.

The chain employs TRBV11-3 and TRBJ2-1; 8 bases are shared with TRBD2. There are 15 residues in the CDR3. CDR1 is SGHNT and CDR2 is YENEEA in the germline V gene. V was clipped by 1 base and J by 9 bases; unmatched bases: 8. This CDR3 reads CASSLASGRGGEQFF. The CDR3, as DNA: TGTGCCAGCAGCTTAGCCAGCGGGAGAGGGGGTGAGCAGTTCTTC.